Listed below are T cell receptor beta chains from one sample, sequenced in a study of T cell changes during pregnancy in multiple sclerosis. Here immunoSEQ multiplex PCR was the method, and the copy in TCRdb shows in-frame clones only, minus some. The repertoire consists of just under 80,000 clones, with roughly 93% occurring once and the leading ten covering roughly 1%. This specimen consisted of peripheral blood, obtained in the first trimester of pregnancy. The receptor source for this set is a female donor with multiple sclerosis, enrolled in a pregnancy study. The CDR3 runs from the conserved cysteine through the conserved F or W. The order of the fields is CDR3 length, clone size, D gene, J gene, V gene, CDR3 DNA, CDR3 protein. A D gene is named only where the DNA matches it firmly. For some rows the clone size is stated as once, few or many, or as a class when expanded; others skip it.

14,.,TRBD2,TRBJ2-7,TRBV2,TGTGCCAGCGGAGGGACTAGCCGTCTCTACGAGCAGTACTTC,CASGGTSRLYEQYF
17,.,TRBD1,TRBJ1-2,TRBV27,TGTGCCAGCAGTTTAAGGTCAGGGGGCGCGGGATACTATGGCTACACCTTC,CASSLRSGGAGYYGYTF
17,.,TRBD2,TRBJ2-5,TRBV7-9,TGTGCCAGCAGCCCCCGGGGGGTGTGGGGTTCGGAAGAGACCCAGTACTTC,CASSPRGVWGSEETQYF
14,.,TRBD1,TRBJ1-2,TRBV28,TGTGCCAGCAGTCCCGGAGACAGGGGGGGTGGCTACACCTTC,CASSPGDRGGGYTF
16,.,.,TRBJ1-5,TRBV7-3,TGTGCCAGCAGTCTTTTAGGGAGTCATTCCAATCAGCCCCAGCATTTT,CASSLLGSHSNQPQHF
13,.,.,TRBJ1-2,TRBV28,TGTGCCAGCAGTTTCGGAGTAGGCTATGGCTACACCTTC,CASSFGVGYGYTF
13,once,TRBD2,TRBJ2-7,TRBV27,TGTGCCAGCAGTTTTCGGGGGGCCTACGAGCAGTACTTC,CASSFRGAYEQYF
17,once,.,TRBJ1-3,TRBV6-1,TGTGCCAGCAGGGAATCCGGGACTATGACCTCTGGAAACACCATATATTTT,CASRESGTMTSGNTIYF
16,once,TRBD2,TRBJ2-3,TRBV9,TGTGCCAGCAGCCCTTTGAGCGGGGTGGGTGCAGATACGCAGTATTTT,CASSPLSGVGADTQYF
17,.,TRBD1,TRBJ2-6,TRBV5-5,TGTGCCAGCAGCTTGAGGGGGACAGGCGCTGGGGCCAACGTCCTGACTTTC,CASSLRGTGAGANVLTF
15,.,.,TRBJ1-1,TRBV2,TGTGCCAGCATCCCGGGGGGGGGCAGGAGCACTGAAGCTTTCTTT,CASIPGGGRSTEAFF
18,.,TRBD2,TRBJ2-2,TRBV9,TGTGCCAGCAGCGTAGCCGCTAGCGGGGGGGCTTTAACCGGGGAGCTGTTTTTT,CASSVAASGGALTGELFF
13,.,.,TRBJ2-7,TRBV4-1,TGCGCCAGCAGCCAGGGGGCCTCGCCCGAGCAGTACTTC,CASSQGASPEQYF
15,.,TRBD2,TRBJ2-3,TRBV2,TGTGCCAGCACCAAGGAAGGGACTAGCGAAGATACGCAGTATTTT,CASTKEGTSEDTQYF
15,.,TRBD2,TRBJ2-1,TRBV7-2,TGTGCCAGCAGCCCAGGACTAGCGGGATACAATGAGCAGTTCTTC,CASSPGLAGYNEQFF
16,.,TRBD2,TRBJ2-3,TRBV7-2,TGTGCCAGCAGCGGACTAGCGGGAGCGAACACAGATACGCAGTATTTT,CASSGLAGANTDTQYF
12,.,.,TRBJ2-3,TRBV27,TGTGCCAGCAGCCCCTCGGGGGATACGCAGTATTTT,CASSPSGDTQYF
15,.,.,TRBJ2-3,TRBV7-3,TGTGCCAGCAGCGTCTCAGGGTATAGCACAGATACGCAGTATTTT,CASSVSGYSTDTQYF
16,.,TRBD2,TRBJ2-1,TRBV7-3,TGTGCCAGCAGCCAAGGGGGACTAGCGGGTAACAATGAGCAGTTCTTC,CASSQGGLAGNNEQFF
13,.,TRBD1,TRBJ2-5,TRBV5-1,TGCGCCAGCAGCGGATCAGGGGGCGAGACCCAGTACTTC,CASSGSGGETQYF
14,.,TRBD1,TRBJ2-7,TRBV7-2,TGTGCCAGCAGCTTTGGGACAGGGACCTACGAGCAGTACTTC,CASSFGTGTYEQYF
13,.,.,TRBJ1-5,TRBV27,TGTGCCAGCAGTTTAACAGGGTATCAGCCCCAGCATTTT,CASSLTGYQPQHF
15,.,.,TRBJ2-7,TRBV2,TGTGCCAGCAGTGAAGAACTAGGAGCCCCTGGCGAGCAGTACTTC,CASSEELGAPGEQYF
14,.,.,TRBJ1-1,TRBV9,TGTGCCAGTAGCGTAGTCGGGGGGAACACTGAAGCTTTCTTT,CASSVVGGNTEAFF